The T cell receptor beta chain under discussion was sequenced for a study of blood T cell repertoires in COVID-19. Across the whole study: Specimens from acute and convalescent COVID-19 originated in the United States, Italy and Spain. T cells, B-cell-depleted T cells, or PBMCs supplied cDNA or gDNA.

TCRdb keeps only in-frame clones here, not all; method: immunoSEQ multiplex PCR. The sample yields roughly 140,000 clones, about 91% seen once. The CDR3 is 16 residues long. V lost 8 bases, J lost 1 base, and 10 bases stayed unmatched. In germline, CDR1 is SGHVS, CDR2 FNYEAQ. This TCR came from a human donor in a cohort sampled during active COVID-19. Sequenced input: peripheral blood. The chain is built from TRBV7-6 and TRBJ1-1, with 10 bases fitting TRBD1. The CDR3 loop is CASQRQGAPENTEAFF. The CDR3 coding sequence is TGTGCCAGCCAAAGACAGGGGGCCCCCGAGAACACTGAAGCTTTCTTT.